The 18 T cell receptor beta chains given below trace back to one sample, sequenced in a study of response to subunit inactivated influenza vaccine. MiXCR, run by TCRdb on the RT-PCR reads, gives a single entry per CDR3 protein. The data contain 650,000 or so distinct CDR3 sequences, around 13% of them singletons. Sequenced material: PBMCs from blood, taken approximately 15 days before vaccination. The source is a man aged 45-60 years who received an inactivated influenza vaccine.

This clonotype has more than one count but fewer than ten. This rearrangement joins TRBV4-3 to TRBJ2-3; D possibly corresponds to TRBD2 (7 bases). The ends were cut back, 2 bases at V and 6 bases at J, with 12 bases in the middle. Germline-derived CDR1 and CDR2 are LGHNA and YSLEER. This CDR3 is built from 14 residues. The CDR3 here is CASSQRGGGDTQYF. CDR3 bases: TGCGCCAGCAGCCAAAGGGGGGGTGGGGATACGCAGTATTTT.

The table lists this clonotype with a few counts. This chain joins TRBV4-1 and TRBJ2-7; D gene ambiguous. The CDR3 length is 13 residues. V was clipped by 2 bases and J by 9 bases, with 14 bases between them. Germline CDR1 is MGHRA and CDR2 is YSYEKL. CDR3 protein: CASSQLPGNGQYF. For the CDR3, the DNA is TGCGCCAGCAGCCAACTACCGGGCAACGGGCAGTACTTC.

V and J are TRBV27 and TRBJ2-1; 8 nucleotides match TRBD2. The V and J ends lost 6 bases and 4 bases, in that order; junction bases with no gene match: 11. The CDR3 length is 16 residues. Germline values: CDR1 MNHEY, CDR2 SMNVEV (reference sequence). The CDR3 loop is CASSKQSGRAYNEQFF. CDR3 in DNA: TGTGCCAGCAGCAAACAGAGCGGGAGAGCTTACAATGAGCAGTTCTTC.

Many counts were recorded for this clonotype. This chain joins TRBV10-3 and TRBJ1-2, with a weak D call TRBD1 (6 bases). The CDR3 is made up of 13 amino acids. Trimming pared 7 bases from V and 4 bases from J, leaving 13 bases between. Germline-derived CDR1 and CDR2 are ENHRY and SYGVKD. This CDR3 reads CAITTTGSYGYTF. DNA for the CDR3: TGTGCCATCACTACGACAGGATCCTATGGCTACACCTTC.

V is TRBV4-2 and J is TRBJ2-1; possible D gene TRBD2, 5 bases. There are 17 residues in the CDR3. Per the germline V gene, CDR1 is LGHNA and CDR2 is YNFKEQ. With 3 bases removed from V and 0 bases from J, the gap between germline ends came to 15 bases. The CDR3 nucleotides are TGTGCCAGCAGCCAGGCCTCGGGCGGGTTCTCCTACAATGAGCAGTTCTTC. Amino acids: CASSQASGGFSYNEQFF.

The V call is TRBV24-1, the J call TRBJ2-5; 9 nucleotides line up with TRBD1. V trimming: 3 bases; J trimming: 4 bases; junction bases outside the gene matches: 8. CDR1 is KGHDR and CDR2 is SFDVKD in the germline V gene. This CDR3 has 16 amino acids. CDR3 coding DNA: TGTGCCACCAGTGATCAGGACAGGGGAGGTAGAGAGACCCAGTACTTC. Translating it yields CATSDQDRGGRETQYF.

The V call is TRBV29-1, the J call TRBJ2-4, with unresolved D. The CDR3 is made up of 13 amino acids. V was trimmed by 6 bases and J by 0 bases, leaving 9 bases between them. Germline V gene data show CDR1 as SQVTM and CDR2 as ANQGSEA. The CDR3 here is CSVLLLAKNIQYF. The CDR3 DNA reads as TGCAGCGTATTGCTTCTAGCCAAAAACATTCAGTACTTC.

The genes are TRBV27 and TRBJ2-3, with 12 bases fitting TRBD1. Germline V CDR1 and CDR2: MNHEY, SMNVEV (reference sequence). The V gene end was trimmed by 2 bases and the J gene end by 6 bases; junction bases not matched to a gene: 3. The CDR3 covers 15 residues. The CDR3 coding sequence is TGTGCCAGCAGTTTAGGGACAGGGGGCTACGATACGCAGTATTTT. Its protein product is CASSLGTGGYDTQYF.

In DNA, the CDR3 is TGTGCCAGCAGTTTATGGGCATCCCGAAGAGACGAGCAGTACTTC. This codes for CASSLWASRRDEQYF. The chain combines TRBV28 with TRBJ2-7; unclear D gene. The V and J ends lost 0 bases and 5 bases respectively, with 14 bases between them. Germline lookup yields CDR1 MDHEN and CDR2 SYDVKM. This CDR3 has 15 amino acids.

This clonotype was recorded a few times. The CDR3 reads CATTLNPEEKETQYF. The CDR3 region has the DNA TGCGCCACAACTCTAAACCCGGAAGAAAAAGAGACCCAGTACTTC. This chain links TRBV5-1 with TRBJ2-5; D uncertain. Trimming cost V 9 bases and J 3 bases, with 21 bases left between them. This CDR3 region has 15 residues. Germline CDR1 reads SGHRS; CDR2 reads YFSETQ. The variable domain in full, completed from reference TRBV5-1 and TRBJ2-5, reads KAGVTQTPRYLIKTRGQQVTLSCSPISGHRSVSWYQQTPGQGLQFLFEYFSETQRNKGNFPGRFSGRQFSNSRSEMNVSTLELGDSALYLCATTLNPEEKETQYFGPGTRLLVL.

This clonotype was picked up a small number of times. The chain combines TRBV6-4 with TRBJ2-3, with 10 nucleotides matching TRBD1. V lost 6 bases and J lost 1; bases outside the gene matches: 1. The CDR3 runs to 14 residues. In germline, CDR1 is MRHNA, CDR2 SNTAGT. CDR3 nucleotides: TGTGCCAGCAGCGGACAGGGGGGCACAGATACGCAGTATTTT. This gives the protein CASSGQGGTDTQYF.

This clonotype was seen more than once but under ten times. CDR3 sequence: CATSDPQGVADTQYF. In nucleotides, the CDR3 is TGTGCCACCAGTGACCCACAGGGCGTTGCAGATACGCAGTATTTT. The V and J genes are TRBV24-1 and TRBJ2-3; D is possibly TRBD1 (6 bases). The germline CDR1 and CDR2 sequences are KGHDR and SFDVKD. V was trimmed by 4 bases and J by 4 bases, leaving 14 bases between them. The CDR3 length is 15 residues.

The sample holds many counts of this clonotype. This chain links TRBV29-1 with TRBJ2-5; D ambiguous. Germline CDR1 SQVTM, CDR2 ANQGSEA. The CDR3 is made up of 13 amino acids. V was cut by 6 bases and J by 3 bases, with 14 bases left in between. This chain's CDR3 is CSVAVFQKETQYF. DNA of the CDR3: TGCAGCGTGGCGGTGTTTCAGAAAGAGACCCAGTACTTC.

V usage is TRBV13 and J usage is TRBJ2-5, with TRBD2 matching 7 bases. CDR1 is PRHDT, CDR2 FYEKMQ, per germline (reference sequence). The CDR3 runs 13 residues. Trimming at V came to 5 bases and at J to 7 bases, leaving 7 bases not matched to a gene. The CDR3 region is CASSARTRGTQYF. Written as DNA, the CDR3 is TGTGCCAGCAGCGCCCGGACTAGGGGGACCCAGTACTTC. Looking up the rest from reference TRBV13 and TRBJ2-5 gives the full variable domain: AAGVIQSPRHLIKEKRETATLKCYPIPRHDTVYWYQQGPGQDPQFLISFYEKMQSDKGSIPDRFSAQQFSDYHSELNMSSLELGDSALYFCASSARTRGTQYFGPGTRLLVL.

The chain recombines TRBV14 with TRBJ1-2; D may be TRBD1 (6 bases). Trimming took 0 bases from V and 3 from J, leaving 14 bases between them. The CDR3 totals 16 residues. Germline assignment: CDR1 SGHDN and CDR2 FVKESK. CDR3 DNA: TGTGCCAGCAGCCAAGACCTCACCGGGACATACTATGGCTACACCTTC. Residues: CASSQDLTGTYYGYTF. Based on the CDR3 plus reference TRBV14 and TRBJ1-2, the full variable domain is EAGVTQFPSHSVIEKGQTVTLRCDPISGHDNLYWYRRVMGKEIKFLLHFVKESKQDESGMPNNRFLAERTGGTYSTLKVQPAELEDSGVYFCASSQDLTGTYYGYTFGSGTRLTVV.

In nucleotides, the CDR3 is TGCAGTGCTAGAGATCTGCTGGGTAGCTCCTACAATGAGCAGTTCTTC. Protein sequence: CSARDLLGSSYNEQFF. The chain has TRBV20-1 and TRBJ2-1; D is ambiguous. The CDR3 sequence is 16 residues long. V was pared by 0 bases and J by 0 bases, with 12 bases between. Germline V gene data show CDR1 as DFQATT and CDR2 as SNEGSKA (reference sequence).

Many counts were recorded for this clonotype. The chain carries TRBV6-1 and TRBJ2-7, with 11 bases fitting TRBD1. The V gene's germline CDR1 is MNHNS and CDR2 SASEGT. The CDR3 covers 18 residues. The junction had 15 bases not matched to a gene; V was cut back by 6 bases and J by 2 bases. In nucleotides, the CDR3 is TGTGCCAGCAGCGGGTACGGGTATTCGGGACAGGGGGCCTACGAGCAGTACTTC. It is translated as CASSGYGYSGQGAYEQYF.

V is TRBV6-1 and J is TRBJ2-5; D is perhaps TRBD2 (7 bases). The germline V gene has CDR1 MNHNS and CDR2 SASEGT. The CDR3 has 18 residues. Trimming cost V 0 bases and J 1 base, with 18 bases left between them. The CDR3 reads CASSEAVGIGGLQETQYF. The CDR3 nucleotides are TGTGCCAGCAGTGAAGCGGTGGGCATCGGGGGGCTCCAAGAGACCCAGTACTTC.